This T cell receptor beta chain derives from a study of human T cells and chemical hapten exposure. TCRdb reprocessed the RACE reads via MiXCR and lists one record per CDR3 protein. This sample has fewer than 300,000 distinct CDR3 sequences, with around 9.3% found just once. This clonotype was observed a few times. V lost 5 bases, J lost 2 bases, and 16 bases lay in between. CDR1 is MNHEY, CDR2 SMNVEV, per germline (reference sequence). The CDR3 has 15 amino acids. Sample time point: pre-sensitization, week 0. Treatment noted: therapeutic diphenylcyclopropenone sensitization with weekly scalp DPC. Sequencing was performed on whole blood, taken in connection with sensitization to the hapten diphenylcyclopropenone (DPC). The chain is built from TRBV27 and TRBJ2-7, with D possibly matching TRBD1 (6 bases). The receptor's source is a woman between 40 and 55 years old with alopecia areata. Some clones in this sample may be carry-over from other donors' samples. The CDR3 coding sequence is TGTGCCAGCAGTCAAACAGGGTGGAGGACCTACGAGCAGTACTTC. It translates to CASSQTGWRTYEQYF.